The 25 T cell receptor beta chains given below trace back to one sample, sequenced in a study of cytomegalovirus exposure and HLA in healthy donors. PCR involved 60 Vbeta and 13 Jbeta primers. Produced via immunoSEQ multiplex PCR; TCRdb's table is partial and in-frame only. This sample carries 100,000 to 150,000 clones, around three fifths of them seen once, and the ten largest clones take less than 9%. The sample was PBMCs. These receptors were taken from a woman in her 40s in good health and CMV-seropositive.

This clone was observed once. The V call is TRBV10-2, the J call TRBJ2-7, with TRBD1 as a possible D gene (5 bases). The CDR3 spans 13 residues. The germline V gene encodes CDR1 WSHSY and CDR2 SAAADI. V shed 6 bases and J shed 6 bases, with 15 bases lying between them. CDR3 nucleotides: TGCGCCAGCAGGGGGCCCTTAGGTAGCGAGCAGTACTTC. It specifies CASRGPLGSEQYF.

The chain uses TRBV5-1 and TRBJ2-3, with D possibly being TRBD1 (6 bases). From germline, CDR1 is SGHRS and CDR2 YFSETQ. The V and J ends lost 4 bases and 5 bases respectively, with 11 bases between them. This CDR3 is built from 13 residues. Here the CDR3 reads CASSGGSGDTQYF. For the CDR3, the DNA is TGCGCCAGCAGCGGGGGCAGTGGAGATACGCAGTATTTT. The whole variable domain, filled in from reference TRBV5-1 and TRBJ2-3, reads KAGVTQTPRYLIKTRGQQVTLSCSPISGHRSVSWYQQTPGQGLQFLFEYFSETQRNKGNFPGRFSGRQFSNSRSEMNVSTLELGDSALYLCASSGGSGDTQYFGPGTRLTVL.

The chain links TRBV6-5 to TRBJ1-2; a weak D match, TRBD1 (6 bases). With 0 bases removed from V and 4 bases from J, the gap between germline ends came to 12 bases. This CDR3 spans 15 amino acids. Germline values: CDR1 MNHEY, CDR2 SVGAGI. Here the CDR3 reads CASSYSGQLPYGYTF. CDR3 sequence (DNA): TGTGCCAGCAGTTACTCAGGACAGTTGCCCTATGGCTACACCTTC.

The chain carries TRBV28 and TRBJ2-1; TRBD2 matches at 9 bases. The germline V gene has CDR1 MDHEN and CDR2 SYDVKM. The CDR3 totals 14 residues. V was clipped by 11 bases and J by 10 bases; unmatched bases: 15. The CDR3 loop reads CASLEGGRGGEQFF. As DNA, the CDR3 is TGTGCCTCCCTGGAGGGCGGGAGGGGCGGGGAGCAGTTCTTC.

The rearrangement uses TRBV5-1 and TRBJ1-1, with TRBD1 matching over 7 bases. The CDR3 length is 13 residues. The V gene end was trimmed by 7 bases and the J gene end by 4 bases; junction bases not matched to a gene: 7. CDR1 and CDR2 (germline): SGHRS, YFSETQ. CDR3 coding DNA: TGCGCCAGCGGGCAGGGGGTCCCCACTGAAGCTTTCTTT. Its protein is CASGQGVPTEAFF.

This clone has just one count. This chain links TRBV5-4 with TRBJ1-1; TRBD1 aligns across 9 bases. Looked up from germline, CDR1 is SGHNT and CDR2 is YYREEE (reference sequence). This CDR3 spans 14 amino acids. Losses at the gene ends were 2 bases for V and 3 bases for J; bases not matched to a gene: 2. The CDR3 sequence: CASSFRDRDTEAFF. DNA of the CDR3: TGTGCCAGCAGCTTCCGGGACAGGGACACTGAAGCTTTCTTT.

The gene calls are TRBV27 and TRBJ2-2; 8 bases are shared with TRBD2. With 2 bases clipped from V and 7 bases from J, the junction kept 0 bases outside the gene matches. Germline CDR1 and CDR2: MNHEY and SMNVEV (reference sequence). The length of the CDR3 is 13 residues. Here the CDR3 reads CASSLTSGGELFF. Written as DNA, the CDR3 is TGTGCCAGCAGTTTAACTAGCGGCGGGGAGCTGTTTTTT.

This chain joins TRBV14 and TRBJ2-2; 13 bases are shared with TRBD2. V was pared by 1 base and J by 1 base, with 3 bases of the junction left unmatched. Germline lookup yields CDR1 SGHDN and CDR2 FVKESK. The CDR3 has 18 residues. The CDR3 nucleotides are TGTGCCAGCAGCCAAGGGGGACTAGCGGGATGGAACACCGGGGAGCTGTTTTTT. Its translation: CASSQGGLAGWNTGELFF.

This rearrangement joins TRBV19 to TRBJ1-2, with a tentative D call TRBD1 (6 bases). There are 19 residues in the CDR3. V was trimmed by 3 bases and J by 5 bases, leaving 28 bases between them. Germline-derived CDR1 and CDR2 are LNHDA and SQIVND (reference sequence). CDR3: CASSIRPSGAGALFYGYTF. In nucleotides, the CDR3 is TGTGCCAGTAGTATTCGACCCTCCGGGGCAGGGGCCCTTTTTTATGGCTACACCTTC.

The J gene is TRBJ2-1, the V gene TRBV6-4; 8 nucleotides line up with TRBD2. Trimming at V came to 4 bases and at J to 7 bases, leaving 9 bases not matched to a gene. This CDR3 spans 15 amino acids. CDR1 and CDR2 from the germline V gene are MRHNA and SNTAGT. CDR3 sequence reads: CASSAERGSSNEQFF. The CDR3 nucleotides are TGTGCCAGCAGTGCTGAGCGGGGGTCCAGTAATGAGCAGTTCTTC.

The CDR3 sequence is CASRQGYETQYF. For the CDR3, the DNA is TGTGCCAGCAGACAGGGCTATGAGACCCAGTACTTC. The genes are TRBV27 and TRBJ2-5, with TRBD1 as a possible D gene (6 bases). The length of the CDR3 is 12 residues. V gave up 6 bases and J gave up 5 bases, with 10 bases separating them. Germline V lookup: CDR1 MNHEY, CDR2 SMNVEV (reference sequence).

The chain employs TRBV7-6 and TRBJ2-7, with D perhaps TRBD2 (7 bases). The V end was cut by 5 bases, the J end by 2 bases, with 16 bases between. CDR1 and CDR2 (germline): SGHVS, FNYEAQ. CDR3 size: 15 residues. The CDR3 DNA follows: TGTGCCAGCAGCCCCCGGTGGGGGGGCCCCTACGAGCAGTACTTC. This sequence encodes CASSPRWGGPYEQYF.

The chain links TRBV5-6 to TRBJ2-2; perhaps TRBD1 as D (6 bases). Germline-derived CDR1 and CDR2 are SGHDT and YYEEEE. This CDR3 has 14 residues. The V end lost 0 bases, the J end lost 5 bases, and 8 bases lay between the germline ends. CDR3 in amino acids: CASSLGQGTGELFF. CDR3 nucleotides: TGTGCCAGCAGCTTGGGGCAGGGGACCGGGGAGCTGTTTTTT.

This sequence joins TRBV25-1 and TRBJ2-5, with 8 bases lining up with TRBD1. The germline V gene has CDR1 MGHDK and CDR2 SYGVNS. The CDR3 is 16 residues long. The V gene end was trimmed by 1 base and the J gene end by 0 bases; junction bases not matched to a gene: 4. Here the CDR3 DNA reads TGTGCCAGCAGTGAATTAGGACAGGGAAACCAAGAGACCCAGTACTTC. Translated: CASSELGQGNQETQYF.

V usage is TRBV7-9 and J usage is TRBJ1-2, with D perhaps TRBD1 (6 bases). Looked up from germline, CDR1 is SEHNR and CDR2 is FQNEAQ (reference sequence). Trimming stripped 3 bases from V and 1 base from J, with 9 bases between. The CDR3 is made up of 14 amino acids. Here the CDR3 reads CASSFGRGNYGYTF. In DNA, the CDR3 is TGTGCCAGCAGCTTCGGCAGGGGTAACTATGGCTACACCTTC.

The chain combines TRBV5-1 with TRBJ1-5, with D tentatively TRBD1 (6 bases). The CDR3 totals 15 residues. Germline V gene sequence: CDR1 SGHRS, CDR2 YFSETQ. The V gene lost 4 bases and the J gene lost 0 bases, with 11 bases spanning the gap. The CDR3 sequence: CASSEDSFSNQPQHF. CDR3 DNA sequence: TGCGCCAGCAGCGAGGACAGTTTTAGCAATCAGCCCCAGCATTTT. The variable domain in full, completed from reference TRBV5-1 and TRBJ1-5, reads KAGVTQTPRYLIKTRGQQVTLSCSPISGHRSVSWYQQTPGQGLQFLFEYFSETQRNKGNFPGRFSGRQFSNSRSEMNVSTLELGDSALYLCASSEDSFSNQPQHFGDGTRLSIL.

The chain joins TRBV7-9 to TRBJ2-6; no firm D call. CDR1 SEHNR and CDR2 FQNEAQ come from the germline V gene (reference sequence). Trimming took off 6 bases at V and 1 base at J, with 4 bases between the two ends. This CDR3 comprises 13 residues. The CDR3 bases are TGTGCCAGCAGTACATCTGGGGCCAACGTCCTGACTTTC. Translated, it gives CASSTSGANVLTF.

The table lists this clone with a count of one. The chain has TRBV7-9 and TRBJ2-1; 9 bases align to TRBD2. The CDR3 has 16 residues. Germline CDR1 is SEHNR and CDR2 is FQNEAQ (reference sequence). The J segment lost 4 bases and the V segment lost 4 bases, leaving 8 bases of the junction unmatched. CDR3 nucleotide sequence: TGTGCCAGCAGCTCCCCGTTAGCGGGGGAGTACAATGAGCAGTTCTTC. This translates into CASSSPLAGEYNEQFF.

This chain connects TRBV7-9 to TRBJ2-4; tentative D call: TRBD2 (6 bases). CDR3 length: 14 amino acids. Trimming left V 4 bases short and J 8 bases short, with 15 bases between. From germline, CDR1 is SEHNR and CDR2 FQNEAQ (reference sequence). In nucleotides, the CDR3 is TGTGCCAGCAGCTATGATCGGGGGTGGGACATTCAGTACTTC. Translating it yields CASSYDRGWDIQYF.

In its sample, this clone was seen a few times. This chain uses TRBV30 with TRBJ1-3; D unclear. This CDR3 is built from 11 residues. V gave up 4 bases and J gave up 6 bases, with 7 bases separating them. Germline V CDR1 and CDR2: GTSNPN, SVGIG (reference sequence). The CDR3 sequence is CAWMSVNTIYF. In nucleotides, the CDR3 is TGTGCCTGGATGTCCGTAAACACCATATATTTT.

This clone turned up a few times. The rearrangement links TRBV5-1 to TRBJ2-5, with TRBD2 matching over 7 bases. This CDR3 comprises 16 residues. J lost 2 bases, V lost 6 bases, and 13 bases had no gene match. Per germline, CDR1 SGHRS and CDR2 YFSETQ. The CDR3 DNA follows: TGCGCCAGCACCGCCCGTTCGGAGGGAGGGCAAGAGACCCAGTACTTC. Amino acids: CASTARSEGGQETQYF.

This clone turned up a few times. The chain employs TRBV2 and TRBJ1-1; no definite D call. This CDR3 comprises 13 residues. Germline CDR1 and CDR2: SNHLY and FYNNEI. V was cut by 4 bases and J by 4 bases, with 10 bases left in between. The CDR3: CASSGEIGTEAFF. The CDR3 nucleotides are TGTGCCAGCAGTGGGGAGATCGGCACTGAAGCTTTCTTT.

The J gene is TRBJ2-1, the V gene TRBV7-6; TRBD2 is a possible D gene (8 bases). The CDR3 consists of 19 residues. V lost 5 bases, J lost 7 bases, and 30 bases lay in between. The germline V gene has CDR1 SGHVS and CDR2 FNYEAQ. The CDR3, as DNA: TGTGCCAGCAGCAAGGACAGGCTAAGAGCGGGAGCGAGAAAAAATGAGCAGTTCTTC. This sequence encodes CASSKDRLRAGARKNEQFF.

CDR3 in amino acids: CAAQGLWGYTF. The CDR3 coding sequence is TGTGCCGCACAAGGACTCTGGGGCTACACCTTC. The chain links TRBV6-5 to TRBJ1-2; D remains ambiguous. This CDR3 comprises 11 residues. Germline CDR1 is MNHEY and CDR2 is SVGAGI. Trimming removed 11 bases from V and 8 bases from J, with 15 bases in between.

This clone was seen a handful of times. The chain uses TRBV7-8 and TRBJ2-1, with TRBD1 matching over 7 bases. This CDR3 is built from 17 residues. The J segment lost 1 base and the V segment lost 4 bases, leaving 10 bases of the junction unmatched. The V gene's germline CDR1 is SGHVS and CDR2 FQNEAQ. The CDR3 reads CASSYNRDSRSYNEQFF. The CDR3, as DNA: TGTGCCAGCAGCTACAACCGGGACAGCAGGTCCTACAATGAGCAGTTCTTC. Complete variable domain (other parts from reference TRBV7-8 and TRBJ2-1): GAGVSQSPRYKVAKRGQDVALRCDPISGHVSLFWYQQALGQGPEFLTYFQNEAQLDKSGLPSDRFFAERPEGSVSTLKIQRTQQEDSAVYLCASSYNRDSRSYNEQFFGPGTRLTVL.